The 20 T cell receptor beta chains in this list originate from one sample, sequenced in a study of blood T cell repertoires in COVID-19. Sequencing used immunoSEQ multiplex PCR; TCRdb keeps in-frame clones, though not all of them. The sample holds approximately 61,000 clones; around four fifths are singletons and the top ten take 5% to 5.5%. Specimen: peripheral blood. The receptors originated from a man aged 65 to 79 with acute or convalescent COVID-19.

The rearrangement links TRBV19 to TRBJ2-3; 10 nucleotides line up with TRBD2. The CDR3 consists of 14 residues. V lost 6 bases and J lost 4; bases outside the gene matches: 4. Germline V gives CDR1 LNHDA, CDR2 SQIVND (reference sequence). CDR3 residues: CASRSGGAADTQYF. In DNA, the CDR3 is TGTGCCAGTAGGAGCGGGGGGGCGGCAGATACGCAGTATTTT.

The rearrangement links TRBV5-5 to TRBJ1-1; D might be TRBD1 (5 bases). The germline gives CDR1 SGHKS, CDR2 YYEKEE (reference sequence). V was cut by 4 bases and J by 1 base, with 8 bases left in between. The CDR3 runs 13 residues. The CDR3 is CASSPQGNTEAFF. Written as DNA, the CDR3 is TGTGCCAGCAGCCCGCAGGGGAACACTGAAGCTTTCTTT.

CDR3 region: CASSDQRGGRDTQYF. The CDR3 coding sequence is TGTGCCAGCAGTGACCAGCGGGGGGGCCGAGATACGCAGTATTTT. The chain carries TRBV6-4 and TRBJ2-3; 10 bases match TRBD2. J lost 5 bases, V lost 2 bases, and 4 bases had no gene match. This CDR3 is built from 15 residues. Germline CDR1 is MRHNA and CDR2 is SNTAGT.

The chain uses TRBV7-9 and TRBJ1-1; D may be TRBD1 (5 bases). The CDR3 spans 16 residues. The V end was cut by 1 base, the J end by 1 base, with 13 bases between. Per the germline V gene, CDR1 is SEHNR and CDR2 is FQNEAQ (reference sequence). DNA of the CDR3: TGTGCCAGCAGCTTAGGGTGGCAGGGCGGGAACACTGAAGCTTTCTTT. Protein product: CASSLGWQGGNTEAFF. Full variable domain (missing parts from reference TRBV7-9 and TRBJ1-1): DTGVSQNPRHKITKRGQNVTFRCDPISEHNRLYWYRQTLGQGPEFLTYFQNEAQLEKSRLLSDRFSAERPKGSFSTLEIQRTEQGDSAMYLCASSLGWQGGNTEAFFGQGTRLTVV.

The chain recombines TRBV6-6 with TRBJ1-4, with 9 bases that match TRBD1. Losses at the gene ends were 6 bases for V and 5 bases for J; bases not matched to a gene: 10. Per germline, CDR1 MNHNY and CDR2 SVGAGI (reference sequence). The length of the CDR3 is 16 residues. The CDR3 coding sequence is TGTGCCAGCAGCCCGGGGGATACAGGGGGCAATGAAAAACTGTTTTTT. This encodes CASSPGDTGGNEKLFF.

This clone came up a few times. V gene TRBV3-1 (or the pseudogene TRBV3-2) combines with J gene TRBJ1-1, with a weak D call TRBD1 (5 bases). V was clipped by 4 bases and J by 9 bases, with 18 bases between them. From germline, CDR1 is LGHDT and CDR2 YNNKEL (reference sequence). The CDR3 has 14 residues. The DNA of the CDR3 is TGTGCCAGCAGCCGACGCCAGGGAAAGGAAAAAGCTTTCTTT. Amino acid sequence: CASSRRQGKEKAFF.

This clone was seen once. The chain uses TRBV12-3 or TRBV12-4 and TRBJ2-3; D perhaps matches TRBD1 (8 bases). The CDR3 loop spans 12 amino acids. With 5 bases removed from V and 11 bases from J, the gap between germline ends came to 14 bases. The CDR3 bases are TGTGCCAGCAGTACAGGGGGGGCGCGGCAGTATTTT. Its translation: CASSTGGARQYF.

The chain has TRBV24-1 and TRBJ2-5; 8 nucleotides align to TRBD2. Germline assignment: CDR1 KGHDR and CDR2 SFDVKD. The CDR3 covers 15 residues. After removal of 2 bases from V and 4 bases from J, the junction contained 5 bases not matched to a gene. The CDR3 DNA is TGTGCCACCAGTGATTCCGGGACTAGGGTAGAGACCCAGTACTTC. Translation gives CATSDSGTRVETQYF.

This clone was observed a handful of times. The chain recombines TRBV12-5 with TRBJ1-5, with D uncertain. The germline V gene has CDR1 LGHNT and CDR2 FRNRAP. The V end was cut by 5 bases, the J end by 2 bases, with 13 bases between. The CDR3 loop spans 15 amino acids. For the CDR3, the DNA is TGTGCTAGTGGTCCGGAGGGCTCTGGCAATCAGCCCCAGCATTTT. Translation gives CASGPEGSGNQPQHF. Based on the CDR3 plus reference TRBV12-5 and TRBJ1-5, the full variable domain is DARVTQTPRHKVTEMGQEVTMRCQPILGHNTVFWYRQTMMQGLELLAYFRNRAPLDDSGMPKDRFSAEMPDATLATLKIQPSEPRDSAVYFCASGPEGSGNQPQHFGDGTRLSIL.

The CDR3 loop reads CASSGWVGAVDRMEAFF. The CDR3, as DNA: TGTGCCAGCAGTGGGTGGGTAGGGGCCGTGGATCGGATGGAAGCTTTCTTT. This chain connects TRBV25-1 to TRBJ1-1; D is perhaps TRBD1 (5 bases). The length of the CDR3 is 17 residues. The germline CDR1 and CDR2 sequences are MGHDK and SYGVNS. Trimming took 4 bases from V and 8 from J, leaving 26 bases between them.

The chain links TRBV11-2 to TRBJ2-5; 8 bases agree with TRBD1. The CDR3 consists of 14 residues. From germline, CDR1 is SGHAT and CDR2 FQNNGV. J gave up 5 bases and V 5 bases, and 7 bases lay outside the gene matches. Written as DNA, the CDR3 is TGTGCCAGCAGCCTAAATAACAGGGGGGAGACCCAGTACTTC. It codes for CASSLNNRGETQYF.

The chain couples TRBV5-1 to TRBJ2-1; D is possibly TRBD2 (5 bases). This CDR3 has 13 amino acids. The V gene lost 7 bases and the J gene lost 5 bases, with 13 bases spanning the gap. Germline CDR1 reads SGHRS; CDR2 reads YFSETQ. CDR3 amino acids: CASAIGGDNEQFF. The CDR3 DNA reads TGCGCCAGCGCCATCGGAGGAGACAATGAGCAGTTCTTC. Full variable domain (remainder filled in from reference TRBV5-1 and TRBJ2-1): KAGVTQTPRYLIKTRGQQVTLSCSPISGHRSVSWYQQTPGQGLQFLFEYFSETQRNKGNFPGRFSGRQFSNSRSEMNVSTLELGDSALYLCASAIGGDNEQFFGPGTRLTVL.

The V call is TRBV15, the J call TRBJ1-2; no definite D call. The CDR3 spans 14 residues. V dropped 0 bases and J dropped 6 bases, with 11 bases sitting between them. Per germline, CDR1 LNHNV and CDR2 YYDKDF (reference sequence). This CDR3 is CATSREAGDDGYTF. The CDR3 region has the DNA TGTGCCACCAGCAGAGAGGCGGGTGACGATGGCTACACCTTC.

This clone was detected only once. The CDR3 bases are TGCGCCGGGGCTAGCGGGGGGCTCACAGATACGCAGTATTTT. Its translation: CAGASGGLTDTQYF. The genes are TRBV4-1 and TRBJ2-3; 11 bases line up with TRBD2. J was trimmed by 2 bases and V by 11 bases; bases with no gene match: 6. CDR1 is MGHRA, CDR2 YSYEKL, per germline. The CDR3 is made up of 14 amino acids.

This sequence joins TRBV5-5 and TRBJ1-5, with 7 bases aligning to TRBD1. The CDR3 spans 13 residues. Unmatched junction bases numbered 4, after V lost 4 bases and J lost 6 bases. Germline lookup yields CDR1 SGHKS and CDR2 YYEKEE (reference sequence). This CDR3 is CASSPTGTQPQHF. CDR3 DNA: TGTGCCAGCAGCCCGACAGGGACTCAGCCCCAGCATTTT.

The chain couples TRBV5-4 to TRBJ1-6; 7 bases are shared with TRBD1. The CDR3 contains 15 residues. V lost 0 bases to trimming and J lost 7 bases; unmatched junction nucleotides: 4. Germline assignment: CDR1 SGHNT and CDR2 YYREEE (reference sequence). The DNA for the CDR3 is TGTGCCAGCAGCTTGGTGGGACAGATGAATTCACCCCTCCACTTT. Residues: CASSLVGQMNSPLHF.

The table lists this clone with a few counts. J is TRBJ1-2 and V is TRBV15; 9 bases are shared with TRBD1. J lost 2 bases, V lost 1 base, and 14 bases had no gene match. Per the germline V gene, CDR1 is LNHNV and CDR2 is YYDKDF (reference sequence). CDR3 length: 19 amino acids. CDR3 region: CATSRGSEYDRGKNYGYTF. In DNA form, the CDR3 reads TGTGCCACCAGCAGAGGGTCCGAATACGACAGGGGGAAAAACTATGGCTACACCTTC.

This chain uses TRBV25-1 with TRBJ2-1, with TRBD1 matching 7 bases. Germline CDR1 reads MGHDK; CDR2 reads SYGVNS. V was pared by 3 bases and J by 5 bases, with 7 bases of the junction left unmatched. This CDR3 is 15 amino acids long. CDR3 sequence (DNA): TGTGCCAGCAGTGACCCGGGACAGACAAACAATGAGCAGTTCTTC. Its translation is CASSDPGQTNNEQFF.

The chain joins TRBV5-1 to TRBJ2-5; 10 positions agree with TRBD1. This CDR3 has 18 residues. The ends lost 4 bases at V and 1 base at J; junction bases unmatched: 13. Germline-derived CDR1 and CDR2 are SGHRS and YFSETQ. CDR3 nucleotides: TGCGCCAGCAGCCCTACTGGGGGACAGGGGAGTTTCCAAGAGACCCAGTACTTC. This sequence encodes CASSPTGGQGSFQETQYF.

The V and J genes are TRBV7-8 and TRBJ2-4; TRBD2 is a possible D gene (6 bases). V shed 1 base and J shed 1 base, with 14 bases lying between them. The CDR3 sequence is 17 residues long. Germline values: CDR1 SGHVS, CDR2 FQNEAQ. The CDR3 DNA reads TGTGCCAGCAGCTTAGGGGGACTGACTACCGCCAAAAACATTCAGTACTTC. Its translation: CASSLGGLTTAKNIQYF.